This T cell receptor beta chain derives from a study of prognosis after radiotherapy for stage I lung cancer. As for the study in general: Seven patients had squamous cell carcinoma and over ten had adenocarcinoma. Distant metastases showed up in a few patients after radiotherapy, at a median of about 7 months, while fewer than 17 showed no significant progression.

Two-round multiplex PCR, the amplification method, yielded TCR beta CDR3 from genomic DNA. Primers specific to each TRBV and TRBJ gene were used in first-round PCR. TCRdb independently ran MiXCR on the multiplex PCR reads; one entry per CDR3 protein. Of under 15,000 distinct CDR3 sequences detected, about 56% appear once; the ten largest clones hold 20% to 25%. Ten or more counts support this clonotype. This clonotype originated in a donor over 45 with non-small cell lung cancer. This specimen consisted of PBMCs, obtained before or after stereotactic body radiation therapy (not recorded which).

As DNA, the CDR3 is TGTGCCAGCAGCCAATTCGGGGGCGGGAGCTCCTACAATGAGCAGTTCTTC. It translates to CASSQFGGGSSYNEQFF. The genes are TRBV4-2 and TRBJ2-1; D perhaps matches TRBD2 (7 bases). V was trimmed by 2 bases and J by 0 bases, leaving 14 bases between them. The length of the CDR3 is 17 residues. CDR1 and CDR2 (germline): LGHNA, YNFKEQ.